This is a list of T cell receptor beta chains from one sample in a study of early T cells in non-severe SARS-CoV-2 infection. TCRdb analysed the 5' RACE reads with MiXCR anew, one entry per CDR3 protein. The repertoire consists of approximately 100,000 distinct CDR3 sequences, with around 15% occurring once and the leading ten covering around 6.4%. Sequencing used whole blood. Every receptor here comes from an adult who was a healthcare worker with PCR-confirmed SARS-CoV-2 infection or an uninfected control (not recorded which). Each CDR3 is given with its conserved first and last residue. A D gene is named only where the DNA matches it firmly. A clone size is listed for some rows: how often the clone was seen (once, few, many), or a class if it is expanded.

>.|TRBJ2-3|TRBV7-2|.
TGTGCCAGCGCCCACCGGGGGGCTGATGGAGATACGCAGTATTTT
CASAHRGADGDTQYF
>.|TRBJ2-7|TRBV20-1|.
TGCAGTCATAAAAACAGCTACGAGCAGTACTTC
CSHKNSYEQYF
>.|TRBJ2-7|TRBV5-6|many
TGTGCCAGCAGCTTGGAGGGCCAAAGGGACGAGCAGTACTTC
CASSLEGQRDEQYF
>.|TRBJ2-1|TRBV29-1|few
TGCAGCGTTGGGCTACCCCAGGATGAGCAGTTCTTC
CSVGLPQDEQFF
>TRBD1|TRBJ2-5|TRBV7-9|many
TGTGCCAGCAGCGATCGGACAGGAACCCAAGAGACCCAGTACTTC
CASSDRTGTQETQYF
>.|TRBJ2-3|TRBV30|many
TGTGCCTGGCGTCCGGGGAGCGAGGCAGATACGCAGTATTTT
CAWRPGSEADTQYF
>TRBD1|TRBJ2-5|TRBV6-5|.
TGTGCCAGCAGTTACACAGGGGGTGAGACCCAGTACTTC
CASSYTGGETQYF
>.|TRBJ1-2|TRBV4-2|.
TGTGCCAGCAGCCAAGACCGGACGAACTATGGCTACACCTTC
CASSQDRTNYGYTF
>.|TRBJ2-3|TRBV4-1|few
TGCGCCAGCAGCCAAGATACGGGGGCAGATACGCAGTATTTT
CASSQDTGADTQYF
>.|TRBJ1-2|TRBV5-1|.
TGCGCCAGCAGCTCACCCAGTCGTCTGGGGGCTTTCGGCTACACCTTC
CASSSPSRLGAFGYTF
>.|TRBJ1-2|TRBV5-1|.
TGCGCCAGCAGCCCAGAACCCCGAGGGAGCTATGGCTACACCTTC
CASSPEPRGSYGYTF
>TRBD1|TRBJ2-7|TRBV6-6|many
TGTGCCAGCAGTACACAGGGGGTCAACTACGAGCAGTACTTC
CASSTQGVNYEQYF
>TRBD1|TRBJ2-4|TRBV27|few
TGTGCCAGCAGAATTCGGGGACAGGAGACATCCAAAAACATTCAGTACTTC
CASRIRGQETSKNIQYF
>.|TRBJ2-1|TRBV3-1|.
TGTGCCAGCAGCCAAGTAGGAAGCAGGTTGGTAGCGCCGCAGTTCTTC
CASSQVGSRLVAPQFF
>.|TRBJ1-1|TRBV5-1|.
TGCGCCAGCAGCATACACAGGGACTTGAACACTGAAGCTTTCTTT
CASSIHRDLNTEAFF
>.|TRBJ1-6|TRBV6-4|.
TGTGCCAGCAGTGCGGGGCAGGAGGGGGATCATAATTCACCCCTCCACTTT
CASSAGQEGDHNSPLHF
>TRBD2|TRBJ2-3|TRBV5-1|.
TGCGCCAGCAGCTTGGAAGGGAGAAGTAGCGGGGGTGCAGATACGCAGTATTTT
CASSLEGRSSGGADTQYF
>.|TRBJ1-5|TRBV10-2|few
TGCGCCAGCAAGGACGGACCTCAGCCCCAGCATTTT
CASKDGPQPQHF
>TRBD2|TRBJ2-1|TRBV12-3/TRBV12-4|many
TGTGCCAGCAGCCTCGGACGGGAGGGGGATGAGCAGTTCTTC
CASSLGREGDEQFF
>.|TRBJ1-2|TRBV18|many
TGTGCCAGCTCCCCAACGGGGGCGGAACACTATGGCTACACCTTC
CASSPTGAEHYGYTF
>TRBD1|TRBJ1-1|TRBV6-2/TRBV6-3|many
TGTGCCAGCAGTCGGGACAGGGGAACTGAAGCTTTCTTT
CASSRDRGTEAFF
>.|TRBJ1-1|TRBV13|many
TGTGCCAGCAGCAGGGGACAGAACACTGAAGCTTTCTTT
CASSRGQNTEAFF
>TRBD1|TRBJ1-1|TRBV10-3|few
TGTGCCATCGGAGGTCGTGCCGCGGACAGGGGAAGTGAAGCTTTCTTT
CAIGGRAADRGSEAFF
>.|TRBJ1-2|TRBV9|.
TGTGCCAGCAGCGCCGGGACTCCAGCTAACTATGGCTACACCTTC
CASSAGTPANYGYTF
>TRBD1|TRBJ2-2|TRBV2|few
TGTGCCAGCACCGCGGACAGGGGGCCCGTTGGAACCGGGGAGCTGTTTTTT
CASTADRGPVGTGELFF
>TRBD1|TRBJ1-2|TRBV10-3|few
TGTGCCATCAGTGAGCCGACAGGGGTTTCCTATGGCTACACCTTC
CAISEPTGVSYGYTF